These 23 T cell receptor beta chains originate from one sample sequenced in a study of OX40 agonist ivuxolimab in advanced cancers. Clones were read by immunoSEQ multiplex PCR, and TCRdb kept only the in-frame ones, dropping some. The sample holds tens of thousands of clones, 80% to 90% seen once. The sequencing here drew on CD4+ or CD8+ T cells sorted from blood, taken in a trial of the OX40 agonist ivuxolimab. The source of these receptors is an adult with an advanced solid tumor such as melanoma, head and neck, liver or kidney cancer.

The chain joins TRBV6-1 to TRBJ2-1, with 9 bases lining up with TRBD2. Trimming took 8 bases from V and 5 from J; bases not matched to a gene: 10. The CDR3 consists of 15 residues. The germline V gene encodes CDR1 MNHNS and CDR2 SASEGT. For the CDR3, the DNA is TGTGCCAGCTCCAACCTGCCTAGCGGGGACAATGAGCAGTTCTTC. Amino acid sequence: CASSNLPSGDNEQFF.

CDR3 in DNA: TGTGCCAGCAGTTTAAAGCCACCCACTGAAGCTTTCTTT. Translated, it gives CASSLKPPTEAFF. The chain carries TRBV27 and TRBJ1-1; no clear D. V lost 2 bases to trimming and J lost 4 bases, with 8 bases between them. The CDR3 contains 13 residues. Germline CDR1 and CDR2: MNHEY and SMNVEV (reference sequence).

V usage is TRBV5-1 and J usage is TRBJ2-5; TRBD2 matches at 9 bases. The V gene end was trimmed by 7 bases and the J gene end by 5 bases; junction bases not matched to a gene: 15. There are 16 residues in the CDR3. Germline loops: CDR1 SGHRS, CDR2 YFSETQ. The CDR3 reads CASHGLANLGGETQYF. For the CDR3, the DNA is TGCGCCAGCCACGGACTAGCGAACCTTGGGGGGGAGACCCAGTACTTC.

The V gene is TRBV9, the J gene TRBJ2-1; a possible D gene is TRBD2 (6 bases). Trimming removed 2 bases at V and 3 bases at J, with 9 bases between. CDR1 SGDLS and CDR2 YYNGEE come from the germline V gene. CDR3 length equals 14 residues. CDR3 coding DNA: TGTGCCAGCAGCGTCTTAGCGGACTACAATGAGCAGTTCTTC. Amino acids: CASSVLADYNEQFF.

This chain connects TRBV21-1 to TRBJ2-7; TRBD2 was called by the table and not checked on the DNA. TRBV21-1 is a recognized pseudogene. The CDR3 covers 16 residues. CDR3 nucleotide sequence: TGTGCCAGCAGCGTTTTGGGGACTAGCGGGCCCTACGAGCAGTACTTC. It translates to CASSVLGTSGPYEQYF.

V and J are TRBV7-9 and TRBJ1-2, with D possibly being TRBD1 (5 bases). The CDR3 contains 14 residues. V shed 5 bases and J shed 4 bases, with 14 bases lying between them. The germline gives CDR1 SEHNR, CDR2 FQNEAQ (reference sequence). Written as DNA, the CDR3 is TGTGCCAGCAGCCCGAGCAGGGCCCCCTATGGCTACACCTTC. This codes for CASSPSRAPYGYTF.

The CDR3 spells CASSSIPGTEAFF. The CDR3 region has the DNA TGTGCCAGCAGCTCCATCCCCGGGACGGAAGCTTTCTTT. The chain links TRBV7-9 to TRBJ1-1; D is perhaps TRBD1 (5 bases). Germline CDR1 is SEHNR and CDR2 is FQNEAQ (reference sequence). The CDR3 runs 13 residues. The V end was cut by 4 bases, the J end by 8 bases, with 14 bases between.

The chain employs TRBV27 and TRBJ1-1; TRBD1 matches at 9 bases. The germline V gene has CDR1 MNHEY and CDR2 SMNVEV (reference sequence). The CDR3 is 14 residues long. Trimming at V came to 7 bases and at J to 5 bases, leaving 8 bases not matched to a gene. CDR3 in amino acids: CASTTGGARTEAFF. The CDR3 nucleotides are TGTGCCAGCACCACAGGGGGCGCGCGGACTGAAGCTTTCTTT.

This CDR3 is CASSSAGESYEQYF. As DNA, the CDR3 is TGCGCCAGCAGCTCGGCGGGAGAGTCCTACGAGCAGTACTTC. The genes are TRBV5-1 and TRBJ2-7; 7 bases map to TRBD2. Per germline, CDR1 SGHRS and CDR2 YFSETQ. Trimming cost V 3 bases and J 1 base; bases outside gene matches: 4. CDR3 length equals 14 residues. Full variable domain (rest looked up from reference TRBV5-1 and TRBJ2-7): KAGVTQTPRYLIKTRGQQVTLSCSPISGHRSVSWYQQTPGQGLQFLFEYFSETQRNKGNFPGRFSGRQFSNSRSEMNVSTLELGDSALYLCASSSAGESYEQYFGPGTRLTVT.

The CDR3 is CASSPPGTSGSIYEQYF. In nucleotides, the CDR3 is TGTGCCAGCTCACCACCAGGAACCAGCGGGAGCATCTACGAGCAGTACTTC. The chain uses TRBV18 and TRBJ2-7; 8 bases agree with TRBD2. V lost 0 bases and J lost 3; bases outside the gene matches: 10. This CDR3 contains 17 residues. Germline values: CDR1 KGHSH, CDR2 LQKENI.

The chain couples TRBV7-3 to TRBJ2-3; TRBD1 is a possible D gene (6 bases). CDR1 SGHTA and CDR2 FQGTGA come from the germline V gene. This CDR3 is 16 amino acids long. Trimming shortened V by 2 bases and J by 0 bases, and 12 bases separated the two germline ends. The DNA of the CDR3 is TGTGCCAGCAGCTTATATGGGCAGGGGAGCACAGATACGCAGTATTTT. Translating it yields CASSLYGQGSTDTQYF. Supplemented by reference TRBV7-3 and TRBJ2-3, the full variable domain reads GAGVSQTPSNKVTEKGKYVELRCDPISGHTALYWYRQSLGQGPEFLIYFQGTGAADDSGLPNDRFFAVRPEGSVSTLKIQRTERGDSAVYLCASSLYGQGSTDTQYFGPGTRLTVL.

Written as DNA, the CDR3 is TGTGCCAGTAGTACTGGGGCGGAAAACGGGGAGCTGTTTTTT. The encoded protein is CASSTGAENGELFF. The V and J genes are TRBV19 and TRBJ2-2, with TRBD1 as a possible D gene (5 bases). CDR1 is LNHDA and CDR2 is SQIVND in the germline V gene (reference sequence). V was shortened by 4 bases and J by 7 bases, with 13 bases between the two germline ends. The CDR3 is 14 amino acids.

The DNA for the CDR3 is TGCACTGGACAGCTTAATGAAAAACTGTTTTTT. Translating it yields CTGQLNEKLFF. The chain links TRBV29-1 to TRBJ1-4; possibly TRBD1 for D (6 bases). Germline CDR1 reads SQVTM; CDR2 reads ANQGSEA. The CDR3 loop spans 11 amino acids.

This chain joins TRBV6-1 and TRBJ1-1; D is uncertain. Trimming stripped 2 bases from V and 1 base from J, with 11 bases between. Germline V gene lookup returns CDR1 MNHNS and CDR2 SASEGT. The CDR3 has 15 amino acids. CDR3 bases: TGTGCCAGCAGTGAATATTTTGTGGAGAACACTGAAGCTTTCTTT. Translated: CASSEYFVENTEAFF.

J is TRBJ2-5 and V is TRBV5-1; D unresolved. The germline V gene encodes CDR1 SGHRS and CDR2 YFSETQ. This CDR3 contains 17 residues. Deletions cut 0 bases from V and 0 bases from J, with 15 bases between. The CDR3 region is CASSLGRSDPYQETQYF. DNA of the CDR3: TGCGCCAGCAGCTTGGGCCGAAGTGACCCCTACCAAGAGACCCAGTACTTC.

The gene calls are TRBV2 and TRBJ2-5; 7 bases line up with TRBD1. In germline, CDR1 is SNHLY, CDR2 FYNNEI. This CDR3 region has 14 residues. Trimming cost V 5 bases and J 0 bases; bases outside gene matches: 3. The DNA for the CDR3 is TGTGCCAGCAGTAAGGGGGCGAACCAAGAGACCCAGTACTTC. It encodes CASSKGANQETQYF.

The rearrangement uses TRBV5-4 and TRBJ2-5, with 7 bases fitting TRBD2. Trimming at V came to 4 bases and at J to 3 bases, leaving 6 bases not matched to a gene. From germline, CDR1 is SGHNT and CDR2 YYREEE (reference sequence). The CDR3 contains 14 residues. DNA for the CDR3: TGTGCCAGCAGCAGACCGGGAGGTGAAGAGACCCAGTACTTC. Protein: CASSRPGGEETQYF. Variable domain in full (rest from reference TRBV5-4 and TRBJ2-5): ETGVTQSPTHLIKTRGQQVTLRCSSQSGHNTVSWYQQALGQGPQFIFQYYREEENGRGNFPPRFSGLQFPNYSSELNVNALELDDSALYLCASSRPGGEETQYFGPGTRLLVL.

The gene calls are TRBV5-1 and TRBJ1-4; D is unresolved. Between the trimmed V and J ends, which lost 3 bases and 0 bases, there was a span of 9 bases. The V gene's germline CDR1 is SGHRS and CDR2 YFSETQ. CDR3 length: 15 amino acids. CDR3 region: CASSWRSATNEKLFF. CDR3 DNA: TGCGCCAGCAGCTGGAGGTCAGCAACTAATGAAAAACTGTTTTTT.

The CDR3 protein is CASSEDRDLEAFF. The CDR3, as DNA: TGTGCCAGCTCAGAGGACAGAGACCTTGAAGCTTTCTTT. This sequence joins TRBV18 and TRBJ1-1, with D possibly being TRBD1 (6 bases). The CDR3 is made up of 13 amino acids. Trimming removed 5 bases from V and 7 bases from J, with 14 bases in between. Per the germline V gene, CDR1 is KGHSH and CDR2 is LQKENI.

The DNA of the CDR3 is TGTGCCAGCAGCTTAGGCGGGGGCCCCTACGAGCAGTACTTC. This sequence encodes CASSLGGGPYEQYF. J is TRBJ2-7 and V is TRBV7-9, with D possibly matching TRBD2 (7 bases). CDR3 size: 14 residues. V lost 1 base, J lost 2 bases, and 9 bases lay in between. Looked up from germline, CDR1 is SEHNR and CDR2 is FQNEAQ (reference sequence).

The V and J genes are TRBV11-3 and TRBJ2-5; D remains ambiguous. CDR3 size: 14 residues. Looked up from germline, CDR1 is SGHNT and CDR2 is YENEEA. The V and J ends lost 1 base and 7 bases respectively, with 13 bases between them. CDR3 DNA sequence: TGTGCCAGCAGCTTAGGACTCTCCTATGGGACCCAGTACTTC. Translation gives CASSLGLSYGTQYF.

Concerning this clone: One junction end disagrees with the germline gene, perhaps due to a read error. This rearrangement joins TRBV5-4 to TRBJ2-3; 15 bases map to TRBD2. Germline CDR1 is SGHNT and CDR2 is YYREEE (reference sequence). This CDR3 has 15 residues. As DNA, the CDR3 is TGTGCCAGCAGCGTGGGACTAGCGGGAGGTGATACGAAGTATTTT. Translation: CASSVGLAGGDTKYF.

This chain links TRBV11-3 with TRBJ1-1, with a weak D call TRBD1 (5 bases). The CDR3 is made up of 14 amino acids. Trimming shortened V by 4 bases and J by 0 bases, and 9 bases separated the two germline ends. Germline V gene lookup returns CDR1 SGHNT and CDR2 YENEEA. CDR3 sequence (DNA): TGTGCCAGCAGCTGGGCAGGGTTGAACACTGAAGCTTTCTTT. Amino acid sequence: CASSWAGLNTEAFF.